The 29 T cell receptor beta chains below all came from one sample that was sequenced in a study of blood T cell repertoires in COVID-19. The table came from immunoSEQ multiplex PCR; TCRdb's copy has only in-frame clones and leaves some out. Of approximately 49,000 clones in the sample, around nine tenths were seen once. Source material: peripheral blood. These receptors all come from a man aged 45-60 years with acute or convalescent COVID-19.

The J gene is TRBJ2-7, the V gene TRBV29-1; 7 bases map to TRBD2. CDR1 is SQVTM, CDR2 ANQGSEA, per germline. The CDR3 length is 13 residues. V gave up 3 bases and J gave up 0 bases; unmatched junction bases: 2. In DNA form, the CDR3 reads TGCAGCGTTGATGCGGGGGACTCCTACGAGCAGTACTTC. Translation gives CSVDAGDSYEQYF.

The rearrangement uses TRBV4-2 and TRBJ2-2; D may be TRBD1 (7 bases). The V end lost 4 bases, the J end lost 5 bases, and 14 bases lay between the germline ends. Per the germline V gene, CDR1 is LGHNA and CDR2 is YNFKEQ. The length of the CDR3 is 15 residues. The chain's CDR3 is CASSPTGRKTGELFF. In DNA form, the CDR3 reads TGTGCCAGCAGCCCGACAGGGAGGAAGACCGGGGAGCTGTTTTTT.

The genes are TRBV28 and TRBJ2-1; D is unclear. Germline lookup yields CDR1 MDHEN and CDR2 SYDVKM. Deletions cut 6 bases from V and 1 base from J, with 16 bases between. The CDR3 loop spans 16 amino acids. The CDR3 DNA sequence: TGTGCCAGCAGCCCAACGTGGAGTATGTCCTACAATGAGCAGTTCTTC. Translated, it gives CASSPTWSMSYNEQFF.

J is TRBJ2-7 and V is TRBV9, with D uncertain. CDR1 and CDR2 from the germline V gene are SGDLS and YYNGEE. The CDR3 is 13 residues long. V was clipped by 3 bases and J by 4 bases, with 11 bases between them. CDR3 sequence (DNA): TGTGCCAGCAGCGGTCCACCCCGGTACGAGCAGTACTTC. Protein: CASSGPPRYEQYF.

V usage is TRBV6-5 and J usage is TRBJ2-1; 8 bases map to TRBD1. With 0 bases clipped from V and 6 bases from J, the junction kept 4 bases outside the gene matches. Germline V gene lookup returns CDR1 MNHEY and CDR2 SVGAGI. The CDR3 totals 15 residues. In DNA form, the CDR3 reads TGTGCCAGCAGTTACTCGCCAGACAGGGGCAATGAGCAGTTCTTC. This sequence encodes CASSYSPDRGNEQFF.

The chain uses TRBV25-1 and TRBJ2-5; 7 bases map to TRBD1. This CDR3 region has 16 residues. Germline V gene lookup returns CDR1 MGHDK and CDR2 SYGVNS. V lost 4 bases to trimming and J lost 0 bases; unmatched junction nucleotides: 8. In DNA form, the CDR3 reads TGTGCCAGCAGTGCGAGGACAGGCAAGAACCAAGAGACCCAGTACTTC. It yields the protein CASSARTGKNQETQYF.

The J gene is TRBJ1-3, the V gene TRBV5-1, with TRBD1 matching 11 bases. CDR3 length: 17 amino acids. With V trimmed by 1 base and J by 2 bases, 5 bases remained unmatched. Germline V gene lookup returns CDR1 SGHRS and CDR2 YFSETQ. CDR3 region: CASSLRGQGAPGNTIYF. CDR3 DNA sequence: TGCGCCAGCAGCTTGCGCGGACAGGGGGCCCCTGGAAACACCATATATTTT. Filled out from reference TRBV5-1 and TRBJ1-3, the complete variable domain reads KAGVTQTPRYLIKTRGQQVTLSCSPISGHRSVSWYQQTPGQGLQFLFEYFSETQRNKGNFPGRFSGRQFSNSRSEMNVSTLELGDSALYLCASSLRGQGAPGNTIYFGEGSWLTVV.

J is TRBJ1-2 and V is TRBV9; D call uncertain. The V gene's germline CDR1 is SGDLS and CDR2 YYNGEE. The ends were cut back, 0 bases at V and 7 bases at J, with 16 bases in the middle. The CDR3 contains 15 residues. CDR3 DNA sequence: TGTGCCAGCAGCGTAGCTCCGGCAGGAACGGTTGGCTACACCTTC. It specifies CASSVAPAGTVGYTF.

This clone occurred a few times. This chain links TRBV3-1 (or the pseudogene TRBV3-2) with TRBJ2-5; D is unclear. V lost 4 bases, J lost 5 bases, and 11 bases lay in between. CDR1 is LGHDT and CDR2 is YNNKEL in the germline V gene (reference sequence). The CDR3 runs to 13 residues. Here the CDR3 DNA reads TGTGCCAGCAGCCCCGAGCCGGGTGAGACCCAGTACTTC. It translates to CASSPEPGETQYF.

V and J are TRBV12-2 and TRBJ1-5; TRBD1, the D gene given by the table, was not confirmed from the DNA. TRBV12-2 is recorded as a pseudogene. CDR3 length: 20 amino acids. DNA for the CDR3: TGTGCAAGTCGCTTAGACCCTCTGGGCGTTAGGGGGCGCGGCAATCAGCCCCAGCATTTT. As protein: CASRLDPLGVRGRGNQPQHF.

The chain joins TRBV6-5 to TRBJ2-7, with D possibly TRBD1 on 5 matching bases. Trimming cost V 7 bases and J 7 bases, with 11 bases left between them. The CDR3 is made up of 11 amino acids. Germline CDR1 MNHEY, CDR2 SVGAGI. As DNA, the CDR3 is TGTGCCAGCACCCTAAGGGGAGAGCAGTACTTC. This translates into CASTLRGEQYF.

This chain uses TRBV10-3 with TRBJ2-2, with TRBD1 identical over 11 bases. V was clipped by 11 bases and J by 4 bases; unmatched bases: 3. The CDR3 sequence is 13 residues long. Germline V gene sequence: CDR1 ENHRY, CDR2 SYGVKD. CDR3 sequence: CAGGTGGTGELFF. The CDR3 DNA reads TGTGCCGGAGGGACAGGGGGCACCGGGGAGCTGTTTTTT.

The chain joins TRBV14 to TRBJ2-7, with TRBD2 as a possible D gene (6 bases). This CDR3 is built from 14 residues. V shed 1 base and J shed 2 bases, with 9 bases lying between them. Germline V gives CDR1 SGHDN, CDR2 FVKESK. The CDR3 DNA reads as TGTGCCAGCAGCCAAGGGGGAGGACCCTACGAGCAGTACTTC. Its translation is CASSQGGGPYEQYF.

V usage is TRBV30 and J usage is TRBJ1-1, with 10 bases matching TRBD1. Germline lookup yields CDR1 GTSNPN and CDR2 SVGIG (reference sequence). There are 14 residues in the CDR3. Trimming removed 5 bases from V and 4 bases from J; junction bases left unmatched: 7. In DNA, the CDR3 is TGTGCCTGGGACAGGGGGCTACTTCTCACTGAAGCTTTCTTT. Protein product: CAWDRGLLLTEAFF.

The table lists this clone with a few counts. The genes are TRBV11-3 and TRBJ2-1, with 7 nucleotides matching TRBD1. Germline assignment: CDR1 SGHNT and CDR2 YENEEA. V was pared by 2 bases and J by 15 bases, with 10 bases of the junction left unmatched. The CDR3 length is 13 residues. The CDR3 DNA follows: TGTGCCAGCAGCTTACTCGAACAGGGGACGAGGTTCTTC. Translated, it gives CASSLLEQGTRFF.

The rearrangement uses TRBV2 and TRBJ1-5, with D unclear. The CDR3 is 12 amino acids. Trimming took 6 bases from V and 3 from J, leaving 6 bases between them. Per germline, CDR1 SNHLY and CDR2 FYNNEI. The CDR3 DNA follows: TGTGCCAGCAGCGGGAACAATCAGCCCCAGCATTTT. It is translated as CASSGNNQPQHF. The whole variable domain, remainder taken from reference TRBV2 and TRBJ1-5, is EPEVTQTPSHQVTQMGQEVILRCVPISNHLYFYWYRQILGQKVEFLVSFYNNEISEKSEIFDDQFSVERPDGSNFTLKIRSTKLEDSAMYFCASSGNNQPQHFGDGTRLSIL.

This clone was found once. The gene calls are TRBV21-1 and TRBJ1-1; no check of the table's D call, TRBD1, against the DNA was made. TRBV21-1 counts as a pseudogene. The CDR3 has 15 residues. CDR3 in amino acids: CASRPRGRDRGEAFF. The CDR3 DNA reads as TGTGCCAGCAGACCCCGGGGTCGGGACAGGGGGGAAGCTTTCTTT.

V gene TRBV1 combines with J gene TRBJ1-5; the DNA was not compared with TRBD1, the D call given in the table. TRBV1 is flagged as a pseudogene. The CDR3 is 15 amino acids. CDR3 residues: CTSSQVDREVQPQHF. The CDR3 DNA reads TGCACCAGCAGCCAAGTAGACAGGGAGGTGCAGCCCCAGCATTTT.

The chain joins TRBV14 to TRBJ2-7, with D perhaps matching TRBD1 (5 bases). The CDR3 is 13 amino acids. CDR1 and CDR2 (germline): SGHDN, FVKESK. V lost 3 bases to trimming and J lost 1 base, with 7 bases between them. The CDR3 region has the DNA TGTGCCAGCAGCCAGACAGTTTCCTACGAGCAGTACTTC. This translates into CASSQTVSYEQYF.

The chain is built from TRBV6-5 and TRBJ1-4, with 9 bases matching TRBD1. CDR1 MNHEY and CDR2 SVGAGI come from the germline V gene. Unmatched junction bases numbered 10, after V lost 6 bases and J lost 8 bases. The CDR3 runs 15 residues. The CDR3 here is CASRHTGGAGEKLFF. The DNA for the CDR3 is TGTGCCAGCAGACACACAGGGGGCGCCGGGGAAAAACTGTTTTTT.

In its sample, this clone was seen once. The J gene is TRBJ2-7, the V gene TRBV7-8; possibly TRBD2 for D (6 bases). Germline V lookup: CDR1 SGHVS, CDR2 FQNEAQ. V was shortened by 5 bases and J by 3 bases, with 11 bases between the two germline ends. CDR3 length: 13 residues. CDR3 loop: CASSRQGGYEQYF. CDR3 nucleotide sequence: TGTGCCAGCAGCCGGCAGGGAGGCTACGAGCAGTACTTC.

The chain joins TRBV30 to TRBJ1-4; D not certain. Looked up from germline, CDR1 is GTSNPN and CDR2 is SVGIG (reference sequence). Trimming stripped 4 bases from V and 8 bases from J, with 17 bases between. This CDR3 has 14 amino acids. The CDR3 DNA sequence: TGTGCCTGGACCTGGAGTCCAGTCGGCGAAAAACTGTTTTTT. Residues: CAWTWSPVGEKLFF.

The chain links TRBV19 to TRBJ1-1, with 7 bases matching TRBD1. Germline V gene data show CDR1 as LNHDA and CDR2 as SQIVND (reference sequence). The CDR3 runs 13 residues. The V gene end was trimmed by 5 bases and the J gene end by 5 bases; junction bases not matched to a gene: 5. This chain's CDR3 is CASSADRETEAFF. DNA of the CDR3: TGTGCCAGTAGTGCCGACAGGGAGACTGAAGCTTTCTTT.

This sequence joins TRBV27 and TRBJ1-1; D might be TRBD1 (6 bases). The CDR3 consists of 13 residues. V was trimmed by 6 bases and J by 4 bases, leaving 12 bases between them. Germline V gene lookup returns CDR1 MNHEY and CDR2 SMNVEV (reference sequence). The CDR3 DNA reads as TGTGCCAGCAGAGATACAGGGTCCACTGAAGCTTTCTTT. Its protein is CASRDTGSTEAFF.

The rearrangement uses TRBV5-1 and TRBJ2-1; tentatively, D is TRBD2 (5 bases). The CDR3 is 14 residues long. Trimming took 1 base from V and 3 from J, leaving 8 bases between them. Germline assignment: CDR1 SGHRS and CDR2 YFSETQ. The CDR3 spells CASSLRSGYNEQFF. The CDR3 region has the DNA TGCGCCAGCAGCTTGAGAAGCGGCTACAATGAGCAGTTCTTC.

This sequence joins TRBV28 and TRBJ2-5; 10 bases align to TRBD2. This CDR3 contains 14 residues. The J segment lost 4 bases and the V segment lost 7 bases, leaving 6 bases of the junction unmatched. The germline CDR1 and CDR2 sequences are MDHEN and SYDVKM. This CDR3 is CASIRAGGPETQYF. CDR3 in DNA: TGTGCCAGCATTCGAGCGGGAGGGCCAGAGACCCAGTACTTC.

The V and J genes are TRBV7-8 and TRBJ1-5; perhaps TRBD1 as D (6 bases). The germline V gene encodes CDR1 SGHVS and CDR2 FQNEAQ. The CDR3 is 17 amino acids. V was pared by 1 base and J by 0 bases, with 13 bases between. The chain's CDR3 is CASSLVGGRDSNQPQHF. CDR3 bases: TGTGCCAGCAGCTTAGTAGGGGGGAGGGATAGCAATCAGCCCCAGCATTTT.

The CDR3 reads CASRGTGGVGYTF. The CDR3 DNA is TGTGCCAGCAGGGGGACAGGGGGAGTTGGCTACACCTTC. The chain joins TRBV6-5 to TRBJ1-2; 11 bases agree with TRBD1. After removal of 6 bases from V and 7 bases from J, the junction contained 4 bases not matched to a gene. The length of the CDR3 is 13 residues. The germline V gene encodes CDR1 MNHEY and CDR2 SVGAGI.

The chain carries TRBV23-1 and TRBJ2-3; 8 bases fit TRBD1. TRBV23-1 is placed among ORFs of uncertain function. This CDR3 is 17 amino acids long. After removal of 0 bases from V and 3 bases from J, the junction contained 8 bases not matched to a gene. The CDR3 loop is CASSQSPRQGRTDTQYF. As DNA, the CDR3 is TGCGCCAGCAGTCAATCCCCCCGACAGGGGAGGACAGATACGCAGTATTTT.